This T cell receptor (beta chain) was sequenced in a study of T cell responses to AZD1222 COVID-19 vaccine. The data were produced by immunoSEQ multiplex PCR, yet TCRdb's version contains in-frame clones alone and is incomplete. Of approximately 130,000 clones listed, roughly 85% are singletons. General study results and limits: Repertoire sampling happened only post peak T cell response. Regions left unmutated in variants are reportedly the target of nearly half of spike-specific TCRs.

There are a few counts of this clone. The antigen remains undetermined. CDR3 length: 15 amino acids. Per the germline V gene, CDR1 is MNHEY and CDR2 is SVGAGI. The trim removed 5 bases at V and 5 bases at J, leaving 7 bases unmatched. This receptor was taken from an adult who received the MenACWY meningococcal vaccine as a control. The chain uses TRBV6-5 and TRBJ1-3; 9 bases fit TRBD1. This specimen consisted of peripheral blood, obtained 28 days after the second dose of the MenACWY control vaccine. The CDR3 loop is CASSQGTGGRNTIYF. As DNA, the CDR3 is TGTGCCAGCAGTCAGGGTACAGGGGGCAGAAACACCATATATTTT.